This TCR beta chain was identified in a study of T-cell reconstitution after alpha-beta-depleted transplantation in children. This clonotype appeared a few times. Per the germline V gene, CDR1 is MNHEY and CDR2 is SMNVEV (reference sequence). This CDR3 region has 15 residues. The V segment lost 3 bases and the J segment 3 bases; nucleotides outside the gene matches: 6. For TCRbeta, the library was prepared with unique molecular identifiers. TCRdb recomputed calls from the PCR reads with MiXCR, one row per CDR3 protein. The table includes about 400,000 distinct CDR3 sequences, roughly 20% detected once.

Sequenced here: PBMCs from the stem cell graft donor, sampled from the stem cell graft. This sequence originates from a human donor who donated a stem cell graft to a child with acute myeloid leukemia. This chain joins TRBV27 and TRBJ2-3, with 7 bases lining up with TRBD2. For the CDR3, the DNA is TGTGCCAGCAGTTTTTTGGCTAGCGGAACAGATACGCAGTATTTT. Protein: CASSFLASGTDTQYF.